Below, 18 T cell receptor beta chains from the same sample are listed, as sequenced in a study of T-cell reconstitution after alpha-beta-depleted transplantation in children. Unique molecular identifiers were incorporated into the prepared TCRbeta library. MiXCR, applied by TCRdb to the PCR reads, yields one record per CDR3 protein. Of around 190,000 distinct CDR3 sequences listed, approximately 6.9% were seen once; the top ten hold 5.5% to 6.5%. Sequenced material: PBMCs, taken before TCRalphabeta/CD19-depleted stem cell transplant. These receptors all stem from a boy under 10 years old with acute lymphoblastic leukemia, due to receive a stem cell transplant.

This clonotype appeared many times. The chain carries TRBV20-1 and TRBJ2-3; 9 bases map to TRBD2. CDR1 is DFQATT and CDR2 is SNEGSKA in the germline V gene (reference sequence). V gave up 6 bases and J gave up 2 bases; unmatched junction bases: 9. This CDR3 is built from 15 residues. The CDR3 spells CSAGPTSGNTDTQYF. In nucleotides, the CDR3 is TGCAGTGCCGGGCCGACTAGCGGAAACACAGATACGCAGTATTTT.

The CDR3 DNA reads as TGCAGTGCTTTTCTAGCTTTATACAATGAGCAGTTCTTC. Its translation: CSAFLALYNEQFF. This chain connects TRBV20-1 to TRBJ2-1, with a tentative D call TRBD2 (5 bases). Germline CDR1 is DFQATT and CDR2 is SNEGSKA (reference sequence). V was pared by 5 bases and J by 4 bases, with 12 bases between. CDR3 length: 13 amino acids.

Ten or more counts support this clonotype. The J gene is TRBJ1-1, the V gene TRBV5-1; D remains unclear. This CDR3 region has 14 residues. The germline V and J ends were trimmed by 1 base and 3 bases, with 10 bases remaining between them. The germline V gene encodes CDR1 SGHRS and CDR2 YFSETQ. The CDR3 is CASSLSGEDTEAFF. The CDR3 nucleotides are TGCGCCAGCAGCTTGAGCGGGGAAGACACTGAAGCTTTCTTT.

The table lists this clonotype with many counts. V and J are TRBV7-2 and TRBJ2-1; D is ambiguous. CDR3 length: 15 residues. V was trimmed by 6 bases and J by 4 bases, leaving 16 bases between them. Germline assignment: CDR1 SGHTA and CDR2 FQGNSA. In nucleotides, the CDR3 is TGTGCCAGCAGGAAAGCAGACAACCTATACAATGAGCAGTTCTTC. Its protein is CASRKADNLYNEQFF.

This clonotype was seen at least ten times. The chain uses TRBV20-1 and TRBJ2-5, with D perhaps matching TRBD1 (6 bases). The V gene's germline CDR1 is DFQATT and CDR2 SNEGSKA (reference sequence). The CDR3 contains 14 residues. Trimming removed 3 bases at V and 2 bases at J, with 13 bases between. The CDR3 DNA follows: TGCAGTGCTAGTCCTACAGGGAAACAAGAGACCCAGTACTTC. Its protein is CSASPTGKQETQYF.

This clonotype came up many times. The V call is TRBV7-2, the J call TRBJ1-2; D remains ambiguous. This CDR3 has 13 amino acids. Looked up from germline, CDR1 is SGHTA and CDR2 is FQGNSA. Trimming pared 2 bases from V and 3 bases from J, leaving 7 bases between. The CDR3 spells CASSLNTDYGYTF. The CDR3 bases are TGTGCCAGCAGCTTAAATACAGACTATGGCTACACCTTC.

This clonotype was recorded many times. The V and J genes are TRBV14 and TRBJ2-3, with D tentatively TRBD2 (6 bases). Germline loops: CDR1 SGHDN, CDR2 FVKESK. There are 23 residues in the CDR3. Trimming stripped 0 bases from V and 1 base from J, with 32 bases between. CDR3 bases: TGTGCCAGCAGCCAAGATTTATATATGTTTCGGCGGGATCATGTGGGTCGCACAGATACGCAGTATTTT. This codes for CASSQDLYMFRRDHVGRTDTQYF.

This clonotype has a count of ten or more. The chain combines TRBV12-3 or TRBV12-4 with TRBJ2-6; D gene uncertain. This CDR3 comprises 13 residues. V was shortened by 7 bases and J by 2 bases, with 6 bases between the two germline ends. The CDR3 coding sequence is TGTGCCAGCACCCGCCCTGGGGCCAACGTCCTGACTTTC. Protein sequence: CASTRPGANVLTF.

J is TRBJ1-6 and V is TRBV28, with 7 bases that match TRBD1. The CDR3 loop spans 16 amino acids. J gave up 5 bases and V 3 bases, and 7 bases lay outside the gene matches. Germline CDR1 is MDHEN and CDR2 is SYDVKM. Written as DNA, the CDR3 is TGTGCCAGCAGTTTGCCGACAGGGATTGATAATTCACCCCTCCACTTT. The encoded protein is CASSLPTGIDNSPLHF.

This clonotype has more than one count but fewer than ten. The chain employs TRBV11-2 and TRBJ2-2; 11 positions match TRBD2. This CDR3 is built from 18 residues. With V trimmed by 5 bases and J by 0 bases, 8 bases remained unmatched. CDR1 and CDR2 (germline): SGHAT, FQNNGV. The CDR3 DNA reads TGTGCCAGCAGCCCACCCCTGACTAGCGGGGCGAACACCGGGGAGCTGTTTTTT. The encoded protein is CASSPPLTSGANTGELFF.

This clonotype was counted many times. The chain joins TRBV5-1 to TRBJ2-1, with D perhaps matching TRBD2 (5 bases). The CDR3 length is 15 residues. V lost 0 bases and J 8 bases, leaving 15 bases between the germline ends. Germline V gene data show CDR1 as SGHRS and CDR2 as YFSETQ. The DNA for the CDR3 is TGCGCCAGCAGCTTGGGGGCTGGACTCGGCGATGAGCAGTTCTTC. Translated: CASSLGAGLGDEQFF.

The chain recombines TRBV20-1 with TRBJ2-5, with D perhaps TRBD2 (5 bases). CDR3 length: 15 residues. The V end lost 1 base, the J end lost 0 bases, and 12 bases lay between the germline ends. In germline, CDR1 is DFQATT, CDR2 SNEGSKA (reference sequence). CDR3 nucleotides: TGCAGTGCTAGAGTCGGGGTTTTGTACCAAGAGACCCAGTACTTC. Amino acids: CSARVGVLYQETQYF.

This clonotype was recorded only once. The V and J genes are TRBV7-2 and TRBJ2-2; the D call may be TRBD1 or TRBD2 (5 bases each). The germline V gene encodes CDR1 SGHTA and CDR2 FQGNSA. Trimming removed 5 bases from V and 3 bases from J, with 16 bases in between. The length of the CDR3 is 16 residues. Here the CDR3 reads CASSQMGTPYTGELFF. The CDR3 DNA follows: TGTGCCAGCAGCCAAATGGGGACCCCATACACCGGGGAGCTGTTTTTT.

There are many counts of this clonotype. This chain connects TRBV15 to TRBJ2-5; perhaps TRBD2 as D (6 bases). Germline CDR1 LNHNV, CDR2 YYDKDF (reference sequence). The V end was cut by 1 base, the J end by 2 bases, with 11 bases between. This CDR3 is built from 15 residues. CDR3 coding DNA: TGTGCCACCAGCAGAGCTTTAGCGGTTCAAGAGACCCAGTACTTC. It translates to CATSRALAVQETQYF.

The CDR3 is CSAVRQGARETQYF. The CDR3 DNA reads TGCAGTGCCGTTCGACAGGGGGCGAGGGAGACCCAGTACTTC. The chain recombines TRBV20-1 with TRBJ2-5, with 10 positions matching TRBD1. The CDR3 runs 14 residues. Trimming took 6 bases from V and 5 from J; bases not matched to a gene: 9. Germline V gene data show CDR1 as DFQATT and CDR2 as SNEGSKA (reference sequence).

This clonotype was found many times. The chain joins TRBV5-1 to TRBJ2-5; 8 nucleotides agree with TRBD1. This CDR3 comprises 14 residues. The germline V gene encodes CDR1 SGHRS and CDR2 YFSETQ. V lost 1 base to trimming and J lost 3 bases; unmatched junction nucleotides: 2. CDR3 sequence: CASSLSDREETQYF. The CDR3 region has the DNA TGCGCCAGCAGCTTGTCGGACAGGGAAGAGACCCAGTACTTC.

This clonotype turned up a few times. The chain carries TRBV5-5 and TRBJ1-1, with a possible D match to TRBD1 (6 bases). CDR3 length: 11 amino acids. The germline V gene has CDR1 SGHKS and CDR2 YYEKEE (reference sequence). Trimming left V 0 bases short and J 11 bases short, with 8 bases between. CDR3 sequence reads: CASSLAGDAFF. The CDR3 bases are TGTGCCAGCAGCTTGGCAGGGGACGCTTTCTTT.

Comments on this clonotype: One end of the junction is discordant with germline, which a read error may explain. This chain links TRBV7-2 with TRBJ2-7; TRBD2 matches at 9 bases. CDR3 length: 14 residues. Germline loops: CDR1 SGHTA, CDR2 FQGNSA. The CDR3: CVSSSAGGTYEQYF. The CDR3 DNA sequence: TGTGTCAGCAGCTCAGCGGGGGGAACCTACGAGCAGTACTTC.